Presented here are 12 T cell receptor beta chains from one specimen sequenced in a study of CD8 T cells in ankylosing spondylitis. Each CDR3 protein gets one entry after TCRdb re-called the 5' RACE reads with MiXCR. The repertoire consists of 250,000 to 400,000 distinct CDR3 sequences, with 11% occurring once and the leading ten covering roughly 9.2%. Sequenced sample: blood, either unsorted or a sorted T cell fraction (not recorded which). These receptors all come from a female donor with ankylosing spondylitis or in good health (not recorded which).

V and J are TRBV28 and TRBJ2-7, with D possibly being TRBD1 or TRBD2 (5 bases each). The CDR3 totals 14 residues. Germline V CDR1 and CDR2: MDHEN, SYDVKM. CDR3 residues: CARSPWGFSYEQYF. DNA for the CDR3: TGTGCTCGCTCTCCCTGGGGGTTTTCCTACGAGCAGTACTTC.

This clonotype appeared many times. The rearrangement links TRBV5-1 to TRBJ1-1; D perhaps matches TRBD1 (6 bases). V was clipped by 0 bases and J by 4 bases, with 19 bases between them. Germline values: CDR1 SGHRS, CDR2 YFSETQ. The CDR3 totals 17 residues. CDR3 sequence: CASSLGGWPGQSTEAFF. CDR3 in DNA: TGCGCCAGCAGCTTGGGGGGGTGGCCTGGACAGTCCACTGAAGCTTTCTTT. Looking up the rest from reference TRBV5-1 and TRBJ1-1 gives the full variable domain: KAGVTQTPRYLIKTRGQQVTLSCSPISGHRSVSWYQQTPGQGLQFLFEYFSETQRNKGNFPGRFSGRQFSNSRSEMNVSTLELGDSALYLCASSLGGWPGQSTEAFFGQGTRLTVV.

This clonotype was seen only a few times. The V call is TRBV20-1, the J call TRBJ2-3; D gene ambiguous. V was trimmed by 0 bases and J by 9 bases, leaving 16 bases between them. The CDR3 length is 14 residues. Germline CDR1 DFQATT, CDR2 SNEGSKA (reference sequence). The CDR3 DNA sequence: TGCAGTGCTAGAGATTATGTCGCTAGTGACACGCAGTATTTT. It translates to CSARDYVASDTQYF.

In this sample, this clonotype turned up a few times. The CDR3 DNA reads TGCGCCAGCAGCTTGATCGAGGTTCCAGTCTACAATGAGCAGTTCTTC. Its protein product is CASSLIEVPVYNEQFF. The rearrangement uses TRBV5-1 and TRBJ2-1; D is unclear. The CDR3 consists of 16 residues. Trimming removed 1 base at V and 3 bases at J, with 14 bases between. Germline lookup yields CDR1 SGHRS and CDR2 YFSETQ.

V usage is TRBV19 and J usage is TRBJ1-5; weak D call: TRBD1 (6 bases). Trimming stripped 5 bases from V and 5 bases from J, with 25 bases between. The CDR3 is 18 amino acids. Per the germline V gene, CDR1 is LNHDA and CDR2 is SQIVND (reference sequence). The CDR3 sequence is CASSPSPGTLGGYQPQHF. The CDR3 coding sequence is TGTGCCAGTAGTCCTAGTCCCGGGACATTGGGGGGATATCAGCCCCAGCATTTT.

This clonotype appeared many times. The V call is TRBV12-3 or TRBV12-4, the J call TRBJ1-1; TRBD1 is a possible D gene (5 bases). The CDR3 is 13 amino acids. V dropped 5 bases and J dropped 0 bases, with 7 bases sitting between them. The CDR3 DNA sequence: TGTGCCAGCAGTCCGGACATGAACACTGAAGCTTTCTTT. As protein: CASSPDMNTEAFF.

In this sample, this clonotype turned up a few times. The chain combines TRBV7-2 with TRBJ2-3, with 8 positions matching TRBD2. CDR1 SGHTA and CDR2 FQGNSA come from the germline V gene. With V trimmed by 8 bases and J by 1 base, 14 bases remained unmatched. The CDR3 runs to 17 residues. The CDR3 DNA sequence: TGTGCCAGCTCTCTTCGGTTGAGGCGGGGGGGCACAGATACGCAGTATTTT. Its protein is CASSLRLRRGGTDTQYF.

Details on this clonotype: With a much larger clone just one base away, this may be a read error. V gene TRBV4-1 combines with J gene TRBJ2-7, with a tentative D call TRBD1 (7 bases). This CDR3 comprises 15 residues. From germline, CDR1 is MGHRA and CDR2 YSYEKL. The CDR3 region is CASSQGGTVNYVQYF. In DNA, the CDR3 is TGCGCCAGCAGCCAAGGCGGGACAGTTAACTACGTGCAGTACTTC.

Many counts were recorded for this clonotype. The chain couples TRBV12-3 or TRBV12-4 to TRBJ2-3; D unclear. V shed 2 bases and J shed 4 bases, with 7 bases lying between them. The CDR3 is 13 amino acids. For the CDR3, the DNA is TGTGCCAGCAGTTTAAAGGCGTCAGATACGCAGTATTTT. Residues: CASSLKASDTQYF.

This clonotype came up many times. The chain recombines TRBV28 with TRBJ1-5; unclear D gene. The CDR3 contains 12 residues. Germline V gene data show CDR1 as MDHEN and CDR2 as SYDVKM. Trimming removed 7 bases at V and 4 bases at J, with 8 bases between. CDR3 amino acids: CASKEVNQPQHF. CDR3 DNA: TGTGCCAGCAAAGAGGTAAATCAGCCCCAGCATTTT.

This clonotype was recorded a few times. The CDR3, as DNA: TGTGCCAGCAGCTTAACTAGCGGGAGGGCCCGGGGCACAGATACGCAGTATTTT. Translation: CASSLTSGRARGTDTQYF. The chain employs TRBV11-2 and TRBJ2-3; TRBD2 agrees at 13 bases. Germline trimming cut 2 bases from V and 1 base from J; bases unmatched to any gene: 6. CDR1 and CDR2 from the germline V gene are SGHAT and FQNNGV. The CDR3 consists of 18 residues.

This clonotype was detected only a few times. The rearrangement uses TRBV24-1 and TRBJ1-5; possible D gene TRBD1, 6 bases. This CDR3 spans 13 amino acids. Trimming left V 6 bases short and J 11 bases short, with 16 bases between. Per the germline V gene, CDR1 is KGHDR and CDR2 is SFDVKD. The CDR3 DNA reads TGTGCCACCAGTAATACAGGGCTGTCGGCCCAGCATTTT. It is translated as CATSNTGLSAQHF.